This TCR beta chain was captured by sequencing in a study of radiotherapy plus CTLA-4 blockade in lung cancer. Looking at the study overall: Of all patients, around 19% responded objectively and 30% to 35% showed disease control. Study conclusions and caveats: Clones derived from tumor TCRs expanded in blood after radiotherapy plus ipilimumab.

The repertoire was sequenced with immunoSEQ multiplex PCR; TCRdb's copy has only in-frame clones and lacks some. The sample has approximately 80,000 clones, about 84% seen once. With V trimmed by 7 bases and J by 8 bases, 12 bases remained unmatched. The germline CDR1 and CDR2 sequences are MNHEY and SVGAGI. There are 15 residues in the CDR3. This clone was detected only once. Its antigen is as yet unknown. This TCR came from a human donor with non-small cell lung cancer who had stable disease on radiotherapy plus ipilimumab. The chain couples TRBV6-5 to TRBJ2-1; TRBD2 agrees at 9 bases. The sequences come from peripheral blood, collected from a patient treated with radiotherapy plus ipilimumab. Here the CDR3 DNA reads TGTGCCAGCACCGACTATGCGGGGGGGCCCCATGAGCAGTTCTTC. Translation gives CASTDYAGGPHEQFF.